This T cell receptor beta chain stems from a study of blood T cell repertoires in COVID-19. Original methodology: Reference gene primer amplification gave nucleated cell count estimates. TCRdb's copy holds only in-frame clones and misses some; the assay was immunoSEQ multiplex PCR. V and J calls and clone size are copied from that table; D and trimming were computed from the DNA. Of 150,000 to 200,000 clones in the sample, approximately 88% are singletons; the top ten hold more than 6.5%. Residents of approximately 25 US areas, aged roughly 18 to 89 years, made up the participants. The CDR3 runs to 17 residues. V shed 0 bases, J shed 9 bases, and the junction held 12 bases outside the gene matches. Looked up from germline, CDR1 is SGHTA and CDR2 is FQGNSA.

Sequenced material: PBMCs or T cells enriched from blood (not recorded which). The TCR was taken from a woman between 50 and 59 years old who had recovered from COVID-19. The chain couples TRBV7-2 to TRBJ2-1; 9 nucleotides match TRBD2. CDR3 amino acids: CASSLALAGGLGVEQFF. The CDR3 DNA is TGTGCCAGCAGCTTAGCACTGGCGGGGGGGCTTGGGGTTGAGCAGTTCTTC.